Following are 12 T cell receptor beta chains from one sample sequenced in a study of blood T cell repertoires in COVID-19. TCRdb's copy holds only in-frame clones and misses some; the assay was immunoSEQ multiplex PCR. The sample includes about 180,000 clones, about 81% seen only once; the top ten take about 10%. The sequencing sample was made of peripheral blood. The receptors come from an elderly woman with COVID-19, enrolled during active disease.

The rearrangement links TRBV7-6 to TRBJ2-5; D may be TRBD2 (6 bases). The CDR3 covers 16 residues. Germline V lookup: CDR1 SGHVS, CDR2 FNYEAQ. V was trimmed by 5 bases and J by 0 bases, leaving 16 bases between them. The CDR3 DNA reads as TGTGCCAGCAGCCTGGGACTCCCGGAGTACCAAGAGACCCAGTACTTC. Its protein is CASSLGLPEYQETQYF.

The chain employs TRBV24-1 and TRBJ2-6; D may be TRBD1 (6 bases). The CDR3 loop spans 18 amino acids. In germline, CDR1 is KGHDR, CDR2 SFDVKD. The V and J ends lost 1 base and 2 bases respectively, with 14 bases between them. In nucleotides, the CDR3 is TGTGCCACCAGTGATTTACAGGGAGAAGGAACTGGGGCCAACGTCCTGACTTTC. It translates to CATSDLQGEGTGANVLTF.

This clone was detected once. The rearrangement uses TRBV15 and TRBJ2-7, with TRBD2 matching 15 bases. Germline V lookup: CDR1 LNHNV, CDR2 YYDKDF (reference sequence). The V and J ends lost 5 bases and 5 bases, in that order; junction bases with no gene match: 13. The CDR3 totals 18 residues. CDR3 coding DNA: TGTGCCACCAGCCATGTCACAGGACTAGCGGGAGGGCCTGACGAGCAGTACTTC. Translating gives CATSHVTGLAGGPDEQYF.

This chain uses TRBV21-1 with TRBJ2-1; TRBD2, as called in the table, went unchecked against the DNA. TRBV21-1 constitutes a pseudogene. The CDR3 has 13 amino acids. The chain's CDR3 is CASTPGLYNEQFF. In DNA, the CDR3 is TGTGCCAGCACCCCGGGACTTTACAATGAGCAGTTCTTC.

J is TRBJ2-3 and V is TRBV5-1, with 12 bases identical to TRBD2. Germline values: CDR1 SGHRS, CDR2 YFSETQ. The CDR3 loop spans 15 amino acids. The V gene end was trimmed by 6 bases and the J gene end by 5 bases; junction bases not matched to a gene: 7. The CDR3: CASTELAGGVDTQYF. The CDR3 bases are TGCGCCAGCACCGAACTAGCGGGAGGAGTAGATACGCAGTATTTT.

V gene TRBV7-8 combines with J gene TRBJ2-7; 7 positions agree with TRBD1. Per the germline V gene, CDR1 is SGHVS and CDR2 is FQNEAQ. The CDR3 runs 15 residues. V dropped 4 bases and J dropped 6; count of bases not matched to a gene: 12. The CDR3 DNA is TGTGCCAGCAGCTCCCGATCCGGGACAGCAGGCGAGCAGTACTTC. It is translated as CASSSRSGTAGEQYF.

The V gene is TRBV27, the J gene TRBJ2-3; TRBD2 matches at 8 bases. V shed 4 bases and J 2 bases; nucleotides not matched to a gene: 17. The CDR3 spans 19 residues. Germline V CDR1 and CDR2: MNHEY, SMNVEV (reference sequence). The chain's CDR3 is CASSSTKQRGLLSTDTQYF. The CDR3 nucleotides are TGTGCCAGCAGTTCAACTAAACAGCGGGGGCTACTTTCCACAGATACGCAGTATTTT.

The sample holds one count of this clone. The chain has TRBV7-3 and TRBJ2-2; D is uncertain. V lost 5 bases to trimming and J lost 8 bases, with 9 bases between them. The germline V gene has CDR1 SGHTA and CDR2 FQGTGA. This CDR3 is built from 12 residues. CDR3 sequence reads: CASSPRMGELFF. As DNA, the CDR3 is TGTGCCAGCAGCCCGCGTATGGGGGAGCTGTTTTTT.

The chain recombines TRBV18 with TRBJ2-1; TRBD1 matches at 9 bases. CDR3 size: 15 residues. Germline CDR1 is KGHSH and CDR2 is LQKENI. Losses at the gene ends were 2 bases for V and 3 bases for J; bases not matched to a gene: 2. CDR3 sequence reads: CASSPRDRDYNEQFF. The CDR3 DNA sequence: TGTGCCAGCTCACCAAGGGACAGGGACTACAATGAGCAGTTCTTC.

CDR3 DNA sequence: TGTGCCATCAGCCGGAACACCGGGGAGCTGTTTTTT. Translation gives CAISRNTGELFF. The rearrangement joins TRBV10-3 to TRBJ2-2; no definite D call. Trimming removed 6 bases from V and 1 base from J, with 3 bases in between. The V gene's germline CDR1 is ENHRY and CDR2 SYGVKD. There are 12 residues in the CDR3.

This chain links TRBV7-8 with TRBJ2-3; 10 bases map to TRBD2. J lost 0 bases, V lost 1 base, and 16 bases had no gene match. This CDR3 has 21 amino acids. Germline V gene lookup returns CDR1 SGHVS and CDR2 FQNEAQ. The CDR3 spells CASSLGFSASGRGASTDTQYF. As DNA, the CDR3 is TGTGCCAGCAGCTTAGGTTTTTCGGCTAGCGGGAGAGGCGCTAGCACAGATACGCAGTATTTT. The full variable domain, in which reference TRBV7-8 and TRBJ2-3 provide the parts outside the CDR3, is GAGVSQSPRYKVAKRGQDVALRCDPISGHVSLFWYQQALGQGPEFLTYFQNEAQLDKSGLPSDRFFAERPEGSVSTLKIQRTQQEDSAVYLCASSLGFSASGRGASTDTQYFGPGTRLTVL.

The V call is TRBV6-5, the J call TRBJ1-1; no firm D call. The CDR3 has 14 residues. V lost 0 bases and J lost 2, with 7 bases in between. The germline gives CDR1 MNHEY, CDR2 SVGAGI. The CDR3 nucleotides read TGTGCCAGCAGTTACTCGACGGGTAACACTGAAGCTTTCTTT. It translates to CASSYSTGNTEAFF.